The 2 T cell receptor beta chains listed next were all sequenced from one sample in a study of blood T cell repertoires in COVID-19. Sequenced by immunoSEQ multiplex PCR; TCRdb stores in-frame clones only, minus some. The sample records under 250,000 clones, roughly four fifths being singletons. The specimen sequenced was peripheral blood. The source of these receptors is a middle-aged man with active or convalescent COVID-19.

Concerning this clone: Other nucleotide sequences in the sample specify the same CDR3. The V gene is TRBV19, the J gene TRBJ1-1, with 7 bases aligning to TRBD1. Trimming at V came to 5 bases and at J to 2 bases, leaving 5 bases not matched to a gene. The CDR3 is made up of 14 amino acids. Germline loops: CDR1 LNHDA, CDR2 SQIVND (reference sequence). CDR3 protein: CASSHRGPNTEAFF. The CDR3 region has the DNA TGTGCCAGTAGTCACAGGGGCCCAAACACTGAAGCTTTCTTT.

The J gene is TRBJ1-1, the V gene TRBV7-9, with TRBD1 matching over 7 bases. The V segment lost 5 bases and the J segment 0 bases; nucleotides outside the gene matches: 9. The CDR3 totals 16 residues. Germline-derived CDR1 and CDR2 are SEHNR and FQNEAQ (reference sequence). In DNA form, the CDR3 reads TGTGCCAGCAGCGTAATACCGGGACAGCTGAACACTGAAGCTTTCTTT. Translated: CASSVIPGQLNTEAFF. Full variable domain (outside the CDR3, taken from reference TRBV7-9 and TRBJ1-1): DTGVSQNPRHKITKRGQNVTFRCDPISEHNRLYWYRQTLGQGPEFLTYFQNEAQLEKSRLLSDRFSAERPKGSFSTLEIQRTEQGDSAMYLCASSVIPGQLNTEAFFGQGTRLTVV.